The clone carrying this T cell receptor beta chain was seen more than once but under ten times. Its cognate antigen is unknown. These data are taken from a study of beta chain features in type 1 diabetes. Cell sorting via CD45RO/CCR7/CD25/CD127/CD95/CD27 was performed to obtain CD4+ naive, central memory, regulatory and stem cell-like memory cells. Of the isolated RNA, all was reverse transcribed, and so the sequenced material was expressed TCRB transcripts. Naive, central memory and regulatory T cell samples came to a mean of approximately 3.3 million reads. Clones were read by immunoSEQ multiplex PCR, and TCRdb kept only the in-frame ones, dropping some. The sample records 130,000 to 150,000 clones, 6% to 7.5% being singletons. Germline loops: CDR1 LNHDA, CDR2 SQIVND (reference sequence). The CDR3 is 16 amino acids. V was pared by 4 bases and J by 4 bases, with 11 bases of the junction left unmatched.

Overall study results and limits: Sequencing of cDNA might inflate the share of cells that strongly express TCR. It was not settled here whether HLA type affects TCRB rearrangement.

The clonotype comes from a woman in her twenties or thirties in good health. The V gene is TRBV19, the J gene TRBJ2-7, with 9 positions matching TRBD2. Sequenced input: central memory CD4+ T cells from blood. In nucleotides, the CDR3 is TGTGCCAGTAGTACCATGTACGGGACTAGCAGGTACGAGCAGTACTTC. Its translation is CASSTMYGTSRYEQYF.